A selection of T cell receptor beta chains follows, all from one sample in a study of T cells in Graves' hyperthyroidism and ophthalmopathy. MiXCR, applied by TCRdb to the multiplex PCR reads, yields one record per CDR3 protein. Of about 320,000 distinct CDR3 sequences in the sample, 16% are singletons; the top ten hold approximately 35%. The sample was blood. Receptor source: a young man with Graves' hyperthyroidism. CDR3s include the opening cysteine and the closing phenylalanine or tryptophan. Fields, in order: clone size, J gene, D gene, V gene, CDR3 DNA, CDR3 protein. The D gene is left open where the match is weak. Rows may omit the clone size; those that give it use once, few, many or a size class.

size: many; J: TRBJ2-6; D: .; V: TRBV12-5; DNA: TGTGCTAGTGGCCCAGACGCCTCTGGGGCCAACGTCCTGACTTTC; CDR3: CASGPDASGANVLTF
size: many; J: TRBJ1-4; D: TRBD1; V: TRBV7-2; DNA: TGTGCCAGCAGCTTACTTCCCCGGACAGGGCTTAATGAAAAACTGTTTTTT; CDR3: CASSLLPRTGLNEKLFF
size: many; J: TRBJ2-1; D: .; V: TRBV5-5; DNA: TGTGCCAGCAGCCGTTCAGATGAGCAGTTCTTC; CDR3: CASSRSDEQFF
size: .; J: TRBJ1-5; D: TRBD1; V: TRBV6-5; DNA: TGTGCCAGCAGTTACCACCGGGACAGGGGAACCTATAGCAATCAGCCCCAGCATTTT; CDR3: CASSYHRDRGTYSNQPQHF
size: many; J: TRBJ2-5; D: TRBD1; V: TRBV20-1; DNA: TGCAGTGCTAGAGGAGGACAGGGCGGGGCGACCCAGTACTTC; CDR3: CSARGGQGGATQYF
size: .; J: TRBJ2-2; D: .; V: TRBV5-1; DNA: TGCGCCAGCAGCTTGGCTCCCATTCAACGAACCGGGGAGCTGTTTTTT; CDR3: CASSLAPIQRTGELFF
size: many; J: TRBJ1-2; D: TRBD1; V: TRBV29-1; DNA: TGCAGCGTTGAAGATCAGGGACAGGATCGCTATGGCTACACCTTC; CDR3: CSVEDQGQDRYGYTF
size: many; J: TRBJ1-2; D: TRBD1; V: TRBV30; DNA: TGTGCCTGGAGTCCAGACAGGGACGGCTACACCTTC; CDR3: CAWSPDRDGYTF
size: many; J: TRBJ1-4; D: TRBD1; V: TRBV6-2/TRBV6-3; DNA: TGTGCCAGCAGTTACTCGGGACAGGGGAAAGAAAAACTGTTTTTT; CDR3: CASSYSGQGKEKLFF
size: many; J: TRBJ2-7; D: .; V: TRBV11-1; DNA: TGTGCCAGCAGCCAACCGGGACAATACTACGAGCAGTACTTC; CDR3: CASSQPGQYYEQYF
size: many; J: TRBJ1-1; D: .; V: TRBV18; DNA: TGTGCCAGCTCGGCAAACAATCAGGGTCAGGCCACTGAAGCTTTCTTT; CDR3: CASSANNQGQATEAFF
size: .; J: TRBJ2-2; D: .; V: TRBV20-1; DNA: TGCAGTGCTAGCGCCCTGGGGGGGGAGCTGTTTTTT; CDR3: CSASALGGELFF
size: .; J: TRBJ2-3; D: TRBD2; V: TRBV10-3; DNA: TGTGCCATCAGTCTGGGACTAGCGGAGAGCACAGATACGCAGTATTTT; CDR3: CAISLGLAESTDTQYF
size: many; J: TRBJ2-1; D: .; V: TRBV2; DNA: TGTGCCAGGGGGACCTACAATGAGCAGTTCTTC; CDR3: CARGTYNEQFF
size: many; J: TRBJ1-1; D: .; V: TRBV11-3; DNA: TGTGCCAGCAGCAGGGCGAGTGAAGCTTTCTTT; CDR3: CASSRASEAFF
size: many; J: TRBJ2-1; D: TRBD2; V: TRBV12-3/TRBV12-4; DNA: TGTGCCAGTCGATTAGCGGGAGCCTACAATGAGCAGTTCTTC; CDR3: CASRLAGAYNEQFF
size: many; J: TRBJ2-1; D: TRBD2; V: TRBV12-3/TRBV12-4; DNA: TGTGCCAGCAGTTCAGCGGGAGGGCCCTACAATGAGCAGTTCTTC; CDR3: CASSSAGGPYNEQFF
size: many; J: TRBJ1-2; D: .; V: TRBV6-1; DNA: TGTGCCAGCCGCAATCTAGGGGGGGACTATGGCTACACCTTC; CDR3: CASRNLGGDYGYTF
size: many; J: TRBJ2-7; D: .; V: TRBV12-3/TRBV12-4; DNA: TGTGCCAGCGGCGGGACGGCGAGCTCCTACGAGCAGTACTTC; CDR3: CASGGTASSYEQYF
size: many; J: TRBJ2-7; D: .; V: TRBV11-2; DNA: TGTGCCAGCAGCCCCCACATCCTCTACGAGCAGTACTTC; CDR3: CASSPHILYEQYF
size: few; J: TRBJ2-1; D: TRBD2; V: TRBV18; DNA: TGTGCCAGCTCACCTGCCGGGACTAGCTATGAGCAGTTCTTC; CDR3: CASSPAGTSYEQFF
size: many; J: TRBJ2-3; D: .; V: TRBV7-3; DNA: TGTGCCAGCAGCGACGGCAGGGATACGCAGTATTTT; CDR3: CASSDGRDTQYF
size: .; J: TRBJ2-2; D: .; V: TRBV11-2; DNA: TGTGCCAGCAGCTTAGGTTTCGGGGAGCTGTTTTTT; CDR3: CASSLGFGELFF
size: .; J: TRBJ1-1; D: .; V: TRBV10-3; DNA: TGTGCCATCGCAATCGTCGGGGCCAGGATACTTACTGAAGCTTTCTTT; CDR3: CAIAIVGARILTEAFF
size: .; J: TRBJ2-5; D: .; V: TRBV9; DNA: TGTGCCAGCAGCGTCGGGCTACCCCAAGAGACCCAGTACTTC; CDR3: CASSVGLPQETQYF
size: few; J: TRBJ2-6; D: .; V: TRBV15; DNA: TGTGCCACCAGCAGAGTGAGGTCCACGTTGATTAACACTGGGGCCAACGTCCTGACTTTC; CDR3: CATSRVRSTLINTGANVLTF
size: many; J: TRBJ2-5; D: .; V: TRBV12-3/TRBV12-4; DNA: TGTGCCAGCAGTTTGGTTAGGGAAGGCGAGACCCAGTACTTC; CDR3: CASSLVREGETQYF
size: few; J: TRBJ2-7; D: .; V: TRBV5-6; DNA: TGTGCCAGCAGCTTGAGATATTTCTACGAGCAGTACTTC; CDR3: CASSLRYFYEQYF
size: .; J: TRBJ2-1; D: TRBD2; V: TRBV9; DNA: TGTGCCAGCGCGGGAGTTGCAACGGATGAGCAGTTCTTC; CDR3: CASAGVATDEQFF
size: .; J: TRBJ2-7; D: TRBD2; V: TRBV15; DNA: TGTGCCACCAGCAGATCGGGACTAGGTTACGAGCAGTACTTC; CDR3: CATSRSGLGYEQYF
size: few; J: TRBJ1-2; D: .; V: TRBV7-9; DNA: TGTGCCAGCAGCGCTAACCGAGATGGCTACACCTTC; CDR3: CASSANRDGYTF
size: many; J: TRBJ2-2; D: .; V: TRBV30; DNA: TGTGCCTGGTCATTGGGCGGGGAGCTGTTTTTT; CDR3: CAWSLGGELFF
size: .; J: TRBJ2-7; D: .; V: TRBV11-2; DNA: TGTGCCAGCAGCTGGTCGGAGGGAATGGACGAGCAGTACTTC; CDR3: CASSWSEGMDEQYF
size: .; J: TRBJ2-7; D: TRBD2; V: TRBV18; DNA: TGTGCCAGCTCACCCCGGACTAGCAACTACGAGCAGTACTTC; CDR3: CASSPRTSNYEQYF
size: .; J: TRBJ1-1; D: .; V: TRBV6-5; DNA: TGTGCCAGCAGTTATCAGAGGAACACTGAAGCTTTCTTT; CDR3: CASSYQRNTEAFF
size: few; J: TRBJ2-1; D: .; V: TRBV6-1; DNA: TGTGCCAGCAGCCCCTCCGTTTCGGGTGAGAGTGAGCAGTTCTTC; CDR3: CASSPSVSGESEQFF
size: few; J: TRBJ2-3; D: .; V: TRBV7-9; DNA: TGTGCCAGCAGCTTAGGTGGGAGTGGTTTGGGTACGCAGTATTTT; CDR3: CASSLGGSGLGTQYF
size: few; J: TRBJ2-7; D: TRBD1; V: TRBV13; DNA: TGTGCCAGCAGCCCCGCCGGGGACAGCTTCCCCCACTTCGAGCAGTACTTC; CDR3: CASSPAGDSFPHFEQYF
size: many; J: TRBJ2-7; D: .; V: TRBV28; DNA: TGTGCCAGCAGTTTCCCCGGGAGTCGGGTCGAGCAGTACTTC; CDR3: CASSFPGSRVEQYF
size: .; J: TRBJ1-6; D: .; V: TRBV30; DNA: TGTGCCTGGAGTGTGGGTAATTCACCCCTCCACTTT; CDR3: CAWSVGNSPLHF
size: many; J: TRBJ1-1; D: .; V: TRBV12-3/TRBV12-4; DNA: TGTGCCAGCAGTCGAAGCACTGAAGCTTTCTTT; CDR3: CASSRSTEAFF
size: few; J: TRBJ2-1; D: TRBD2; V: TRBV9; DNA: TGTGCCAGCAGCTTCCGTTTGCGGACTAGCGGGGGTGAGCAGTTCTTC; CDR3: CASSFRLRTSGGEQFF
size: .; J: TRBJ2-2; D: TRBD2; V: TRBV6-2/TRBV6-3; DNA: TGTGCCAGCAGCCCATCCCGGAGCGGGAGGGTTATCGGGGAGCTGTTTTTT; CDR3: CASSPSRSGRVIGELFF
size: many; J: TRBJ2-7; D: .; V: TRBV27; DNA: TGTGCCAGCAGTTTATCGGGCGGGGCTGAGCACGAGCAGTACTTC; CDR3: CASSLSGGAEHEQYF
size: .; J: TRBJ2-4; D: TRBD2; V: TRBV28; DNA: TGTGCCAGCAGTTTATGGCTAGCGGGATTTGGTGGAAACATTCAGTACTTC; CDR3: CASSLWLAGFGGNIQYF
size: .; J: TRBJ2-3; D: TRBD2; V: TRBV5-4; DNA: TGTGCCAGCAGCTTAAGACTAGCGTCAGGGGATACGCAGTATTTT; CDR3: CASSLRLASGDTQYF
size: many; J: TRBJ1-5; D: .; V: TRBV2; DNA: TGTGCCAGCAGTGACCCTGATCAGCCCCAGCATTTT; CDR3: CASSDPDQPQHF
size: .; J: TRBJ2-7; D: TRBD2; V: TRBV3-1; DNA: TGTGCCAGCAGCCAAGATGATCGGCTAGCGGGAGGCCCTCTCTCCTACGAGCAGTACTTC; CDR3: CASSQDDRLAGGPLSYEQYF